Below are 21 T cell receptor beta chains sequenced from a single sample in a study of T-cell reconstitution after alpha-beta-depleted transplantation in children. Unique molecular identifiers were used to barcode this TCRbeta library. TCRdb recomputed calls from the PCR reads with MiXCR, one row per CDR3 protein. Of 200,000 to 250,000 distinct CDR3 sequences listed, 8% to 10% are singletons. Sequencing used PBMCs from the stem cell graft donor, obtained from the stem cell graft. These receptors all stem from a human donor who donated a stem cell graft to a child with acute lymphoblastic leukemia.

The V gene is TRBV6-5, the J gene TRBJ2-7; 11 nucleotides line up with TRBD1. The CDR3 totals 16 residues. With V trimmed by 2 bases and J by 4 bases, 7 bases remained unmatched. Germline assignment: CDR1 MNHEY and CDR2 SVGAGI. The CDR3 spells CASSYPRDRGIYEQYF. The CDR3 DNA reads TGTGCCAGCAGTTACCCCCGGGACAGGGGGATTTACGAGCAGTACTTC.

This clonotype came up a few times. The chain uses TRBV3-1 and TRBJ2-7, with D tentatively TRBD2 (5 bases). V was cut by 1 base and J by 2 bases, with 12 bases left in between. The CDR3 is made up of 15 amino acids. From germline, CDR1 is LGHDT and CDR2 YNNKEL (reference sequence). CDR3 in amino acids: CASSQVDSGTYEQYF. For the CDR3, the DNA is TGTGCCAGCAGCCAAGTCGATTCGGGAACCTACGAGCAGTACTTC.

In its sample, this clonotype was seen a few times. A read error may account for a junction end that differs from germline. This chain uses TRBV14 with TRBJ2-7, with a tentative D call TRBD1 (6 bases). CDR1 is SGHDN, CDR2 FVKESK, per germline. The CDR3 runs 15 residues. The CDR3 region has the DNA TGTGCCAGCAGCCTAATAGCATCAATACAGGGATCTATGTGCTTC. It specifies CASSLIASIQGSMCF. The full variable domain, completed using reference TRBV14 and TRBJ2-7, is EAGVTQFPSHSVIEKGQTVTLRCDPISGHDNLYWYRRVMGKEIKFLLHFVKESKQDESGMPNNRFLAERTGGTYSTLKVQPAELEDSGVYFCASSLIASIQGSMCFGPGTRLTVT.

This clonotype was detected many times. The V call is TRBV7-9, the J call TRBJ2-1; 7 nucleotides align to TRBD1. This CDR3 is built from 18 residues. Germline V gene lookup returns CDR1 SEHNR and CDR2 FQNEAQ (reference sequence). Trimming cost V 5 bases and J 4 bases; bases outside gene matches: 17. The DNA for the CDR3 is TGTGCCAGCAGCCTCAGCCCTTCGGGACAGATAAGGTACAATGAGCAGTTCTTC. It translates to CASSLSPSGQIRYNEQFF.

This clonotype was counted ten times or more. The CDR3 DNA reads TGCGCCAGCAGCCCGGGGGGGACGGGCACTGAAGCTTTCTTT. It yields the protein CASSPGGTGTEAFF. The gene calls are TRBV5-1 and TRBJ1-1; possible D gene TRBD1, 5 bases. The germline V gene has CDR1 SGHRS and CDR2 YFSETQ. The CDR3 runs to 14 residues. V lost 4 bases, J lost 4 bases, and 14 bases lay in between. The whole variable domain, filled in from reference TRBV5-1 and TRBJ1-1, reads KAGVTQTPRYLIKTRGQQVTLSCSPISGHRSVSWYQQTPGQGLQFLFEYFSETQRNKGNFPGRFSGRQFSNSRSEMNVSTLELGDSALYLCASSPGGTGTEAFFGQGTRLTVV.

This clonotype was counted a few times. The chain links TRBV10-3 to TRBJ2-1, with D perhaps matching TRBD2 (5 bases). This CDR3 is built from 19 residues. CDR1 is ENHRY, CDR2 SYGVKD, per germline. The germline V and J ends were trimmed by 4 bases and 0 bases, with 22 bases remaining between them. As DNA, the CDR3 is TGTGCCATCAGTGCCACAGCGCCGGACTCCGCAAGCTCCTACAATGAGCAGTTCTTC. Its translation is CAISATAPDSASSYNEQFF.

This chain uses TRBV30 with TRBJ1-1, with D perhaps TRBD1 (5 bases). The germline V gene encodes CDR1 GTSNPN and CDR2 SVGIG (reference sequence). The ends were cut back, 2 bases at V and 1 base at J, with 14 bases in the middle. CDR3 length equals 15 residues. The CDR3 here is CAWSPLRVGNTEAFF. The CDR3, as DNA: TGTGCCTGGAGTCCCCTCAGGGTGGGGAACACTGAAGCTTTCTTT. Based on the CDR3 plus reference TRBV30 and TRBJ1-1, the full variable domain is SQTIHQWPATLVQPVGSPLSLECTVEGTSNPNLYWYRQAAGRGLQLLFYSVGIGQISSEVPQNLSASRPQDRQFILSSKKLLLSDSGFYLCAWSPLRVGNTEAFFGQGTRLTVV.

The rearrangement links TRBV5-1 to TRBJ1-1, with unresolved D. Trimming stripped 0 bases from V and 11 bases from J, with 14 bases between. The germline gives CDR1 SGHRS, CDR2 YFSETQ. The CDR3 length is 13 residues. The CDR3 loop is CASSLGGFTPAFF. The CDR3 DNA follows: TGCGCCAGCAGCTTGGGGGGATTTACCCCCGCTTTCTTT.

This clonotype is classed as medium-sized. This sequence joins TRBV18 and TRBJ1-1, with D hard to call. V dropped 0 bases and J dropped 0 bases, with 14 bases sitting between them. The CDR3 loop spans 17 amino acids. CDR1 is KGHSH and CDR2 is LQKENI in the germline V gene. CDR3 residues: CASSPPFTASMNTEAFF. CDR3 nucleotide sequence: TGTGCCAGCTCACCACCGTTCACAGCCAGCATGAACACTGAAGCTTTCTTT.

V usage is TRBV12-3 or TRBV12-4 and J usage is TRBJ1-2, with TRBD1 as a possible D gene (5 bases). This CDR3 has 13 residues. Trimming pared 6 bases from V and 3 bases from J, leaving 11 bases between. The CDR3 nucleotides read TGTGCCAGCAGCTCGGGGGGTTACTATGGCTACACCTTC. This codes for CASSSGGYYGYTF.

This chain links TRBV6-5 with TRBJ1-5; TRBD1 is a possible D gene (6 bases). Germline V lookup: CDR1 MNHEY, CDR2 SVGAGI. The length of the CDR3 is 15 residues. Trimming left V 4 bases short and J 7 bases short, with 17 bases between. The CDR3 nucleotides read TGTGCCAGCAGTTCTAACAGGGATACGGTCCAGCCCCAGCATTTT. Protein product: CASSSNRDTVQPQHF.

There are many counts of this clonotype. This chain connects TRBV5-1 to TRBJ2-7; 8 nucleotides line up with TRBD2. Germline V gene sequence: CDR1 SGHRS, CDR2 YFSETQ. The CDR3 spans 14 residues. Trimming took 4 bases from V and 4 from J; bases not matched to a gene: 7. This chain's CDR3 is CASSPGLAGYEQYF. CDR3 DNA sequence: TGCGCCAGCAGCCCCGGACTAGCCGGATACGAGCAGTACTTC.

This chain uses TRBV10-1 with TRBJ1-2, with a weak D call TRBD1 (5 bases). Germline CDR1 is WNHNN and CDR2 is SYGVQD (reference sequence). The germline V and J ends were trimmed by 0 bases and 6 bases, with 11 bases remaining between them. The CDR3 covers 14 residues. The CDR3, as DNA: TGCGCCAGCAGTGAGTCGGGAGGGGTGAATGGCTACACCTTC. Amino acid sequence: CASSESGGVNGYTF.

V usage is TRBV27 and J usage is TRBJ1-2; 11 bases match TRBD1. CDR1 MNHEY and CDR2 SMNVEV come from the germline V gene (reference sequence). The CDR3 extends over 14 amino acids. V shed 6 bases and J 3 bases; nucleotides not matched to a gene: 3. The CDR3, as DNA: TGTGCCAGCAGAGGACAGGGGGCGGACTATGGCTACACCTTC. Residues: CASRGQGADYGYTF.

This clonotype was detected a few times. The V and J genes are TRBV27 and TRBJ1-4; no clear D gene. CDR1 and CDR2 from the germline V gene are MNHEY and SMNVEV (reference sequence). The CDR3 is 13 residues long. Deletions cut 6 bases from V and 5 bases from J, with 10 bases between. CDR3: CASRQFTNEKLFF. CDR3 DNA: TGTGCCAGCAGACAGTTTACAAATGAAAAACTGTTTTTT. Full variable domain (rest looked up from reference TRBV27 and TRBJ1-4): EAQVTQNPRYLITVTGKKLTVTCSQNMNHEYMSWYRQDPGLGLRQIYYSMNVEVTDKGDVPEGYKVSRKEKRNFPLILESPSPNQTSLYFCASRQFTNEKLFFGSGTQLSVL.

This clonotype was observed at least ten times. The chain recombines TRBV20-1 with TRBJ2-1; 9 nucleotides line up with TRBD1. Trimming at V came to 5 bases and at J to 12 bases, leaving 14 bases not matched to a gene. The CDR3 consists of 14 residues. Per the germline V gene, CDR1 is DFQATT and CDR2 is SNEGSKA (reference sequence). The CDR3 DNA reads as TGCAGTGCTCCAACACCGGGACAGGGTCTTCTGCAGTTCTTC. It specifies CSAPTPGQGLLQFF.

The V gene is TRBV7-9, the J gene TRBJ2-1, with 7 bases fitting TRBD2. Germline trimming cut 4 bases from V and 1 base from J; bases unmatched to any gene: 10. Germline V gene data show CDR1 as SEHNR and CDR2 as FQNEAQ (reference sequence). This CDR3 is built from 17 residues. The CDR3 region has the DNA TGTGCCAGCAGCTCTGACCAGCGGGGTCTATCCTACAATGAGCAGTTCTTC. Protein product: CASSSDQRGLSYNEQFF.

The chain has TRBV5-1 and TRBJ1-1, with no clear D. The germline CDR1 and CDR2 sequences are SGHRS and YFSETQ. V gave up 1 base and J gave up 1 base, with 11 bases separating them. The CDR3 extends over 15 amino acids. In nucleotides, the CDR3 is TGCGCCAGCAGCTTGATATCAGGTACGAACACTGAAGCTTTCTTT. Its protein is CASSLISGTNTEAFF.

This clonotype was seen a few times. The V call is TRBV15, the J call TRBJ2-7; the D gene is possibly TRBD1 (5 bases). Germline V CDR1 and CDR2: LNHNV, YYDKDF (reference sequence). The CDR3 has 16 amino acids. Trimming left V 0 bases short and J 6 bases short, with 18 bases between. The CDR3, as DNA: TGTGCCACCAGCAGAGACCCCCCAGGGAAAGGTCTCGAGCAGTACTTC. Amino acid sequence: CATSRDPPGKGLEQYF.

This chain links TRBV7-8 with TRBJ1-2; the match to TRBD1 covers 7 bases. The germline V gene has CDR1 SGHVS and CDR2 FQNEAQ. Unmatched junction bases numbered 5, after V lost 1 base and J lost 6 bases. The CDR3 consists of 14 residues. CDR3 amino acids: CASSLVPGGDGYTF. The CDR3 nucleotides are TGTGCCAGCAGCTTAGTCCCAGGGGGGGATGGCTACACCTTC.

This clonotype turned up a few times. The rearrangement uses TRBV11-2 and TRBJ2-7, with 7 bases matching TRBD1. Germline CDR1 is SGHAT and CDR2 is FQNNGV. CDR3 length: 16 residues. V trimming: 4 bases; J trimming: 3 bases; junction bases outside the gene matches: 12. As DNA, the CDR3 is TGTGCCAGCAGCTACAGGGGATCAGGGTGGGGCTACGAGCAGTACTTC. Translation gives CASSYRGSGWGYEQYF.